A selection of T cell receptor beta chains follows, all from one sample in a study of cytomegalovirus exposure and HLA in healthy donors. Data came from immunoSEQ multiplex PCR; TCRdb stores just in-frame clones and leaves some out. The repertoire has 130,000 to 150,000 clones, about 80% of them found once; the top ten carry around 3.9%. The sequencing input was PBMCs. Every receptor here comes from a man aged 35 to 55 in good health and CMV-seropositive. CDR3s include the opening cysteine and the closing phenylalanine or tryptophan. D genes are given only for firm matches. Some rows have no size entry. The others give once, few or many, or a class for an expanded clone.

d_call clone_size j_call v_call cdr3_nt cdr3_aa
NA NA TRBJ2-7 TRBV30 TGTGCCTGGAGTGTAGCCACTTACTACGAGCAGTACTTC CAWSVATYYEQYF
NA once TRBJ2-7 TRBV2 TGTGCCAGCAGGCAGGTCACTGGGGGACTTACCTACGAGCAGTACTTC CASRQVTGGLTYEQYF
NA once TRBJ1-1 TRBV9 TGTGCCAGCAGCGTAGCTGCGGACACTGAAGCTTTCTTT CASSVAADTEAFF
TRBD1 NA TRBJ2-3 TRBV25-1 TGTGCCAGCAGTTCAACAGGGGGGACAGATACGCAGTATTTT CASSSTGGTDTQYF
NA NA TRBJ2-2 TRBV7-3 TGTGCCAGCAGCTTAATGGGGCTGGCCGGGGAGCTGTTTTTT CASSLMGLAGELFF
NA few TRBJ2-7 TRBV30 TGTGCCTGGAGTGAACAGCTTTACGAGCAGTACTTC CAWSEQLYEQYF
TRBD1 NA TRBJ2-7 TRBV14 TGTGCCAGCAGCCGAGGCTCCGGGACAGGGTACTTC CASSRGSGTGYF
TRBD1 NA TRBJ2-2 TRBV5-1 TGCGCCAGCAGCCAGTCTCCGACCGGGACAGGGGGCACCGGGGAGCTGTTTTTT CASSQSPTGTGGTGELFF
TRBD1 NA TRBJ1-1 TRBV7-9 TGTGCCAGCAGCTTAGATCGCCGACAGGGGGAAGCTTTCTTT CASSLDRRQGEAFF
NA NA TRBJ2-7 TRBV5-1 TGCGCCAGCAGCCCCTCCGGGACACTTTTAGGGCAGTACTTC CASSPSGTLLGQYF
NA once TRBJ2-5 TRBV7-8 TGTGCCAGCAGCCGGGGGACAGTTAAAGAGACCCAGTACTTC CASSRGTVKETQYF
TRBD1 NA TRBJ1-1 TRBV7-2 TGTGCCAGCAGCTTCTTCCTCGGGACAGGGGTGAACACTGAAGCTTTCTTT CASSFFLGTGVNTEAFF
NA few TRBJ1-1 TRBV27 TGTGCCAGCAGTTCCCCTATAACAGGGAACACTGAAGCTTTCTTT CASSSPITGNTEAFF